Below, one T cell receptor (beta chain) is given with its context. Its target is not known. The time point is: baseline, week 1 (first vaccination visit). Noted treatment: pre-vaccination baseline after standard-of-care therapy. Donor tumors were new WHO grade 3 or 4 IDH1-mutant, ATRX-lost astrocytomas. Germline V CDR1 and CDR2: SQVTM, ANQGSEA. The CDR3 consists of 13 residues. V gave up 4 bases and J gave up 0 bases, with 10 bases separating them. Clones were read by immunoSEQ multiplex PCR, and TCRdb kept only the in-frame ones, dropping some. The data hold roughly 86,000 clones, with roughly 77% observed a single time. The data stem from a study of a mutant IDH1 vaccine in newly diagnosed glioma. Across the study: The treated population exhibited a male proportion of roughly 60%, a female proportion of roughly 40%, and a mean age of roughly 39 years. Patients previously underwent radiotherapy, temozolomide, or both, and most underwent both.

The study's findings and limits: Pseudoprogression seemingly bore no relation to changes in top peripheral T cell clonotypes.

The source of this sequence is a man in his forties with glioma. The sample was PBMCs, taken from a glioma patient treated with radiotherapy, temozolomide or both. J is TRBJ2-7 and V is TRBV29-1; perhaps TRBD1 as D (6 bases). CDR3 amino acids: CSVGQVSSYEQYF. The CDR3 coding sequence is TGCAGCGTTGGACAGGTCAGCTCCTACGAGCAGTACTTC.